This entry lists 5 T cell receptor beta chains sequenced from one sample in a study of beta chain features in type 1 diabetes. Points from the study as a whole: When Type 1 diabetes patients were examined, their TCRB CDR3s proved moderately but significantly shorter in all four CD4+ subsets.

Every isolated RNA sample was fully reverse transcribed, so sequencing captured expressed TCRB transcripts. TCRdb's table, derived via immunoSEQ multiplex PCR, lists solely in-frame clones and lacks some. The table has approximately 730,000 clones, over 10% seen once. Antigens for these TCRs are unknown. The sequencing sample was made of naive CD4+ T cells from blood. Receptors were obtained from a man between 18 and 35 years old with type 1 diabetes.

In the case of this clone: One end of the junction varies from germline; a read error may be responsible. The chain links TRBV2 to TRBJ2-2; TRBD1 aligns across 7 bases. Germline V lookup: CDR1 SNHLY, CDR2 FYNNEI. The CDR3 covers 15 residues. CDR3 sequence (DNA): TGTGCCAGCAGAGAAGACAGGGCGGGCACCGGGGAGCTGTTTTTT. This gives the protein CASREDRAGTGELFF.

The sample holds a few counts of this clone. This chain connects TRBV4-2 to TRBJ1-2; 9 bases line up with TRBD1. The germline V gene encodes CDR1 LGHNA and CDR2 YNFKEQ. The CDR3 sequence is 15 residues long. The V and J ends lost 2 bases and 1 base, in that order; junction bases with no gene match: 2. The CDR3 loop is CASSQRDRDNYGYTF. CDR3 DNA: TGTGCCAGCAGCCAAAGGGACAGGGATAACTATGGCTACACCTTC.

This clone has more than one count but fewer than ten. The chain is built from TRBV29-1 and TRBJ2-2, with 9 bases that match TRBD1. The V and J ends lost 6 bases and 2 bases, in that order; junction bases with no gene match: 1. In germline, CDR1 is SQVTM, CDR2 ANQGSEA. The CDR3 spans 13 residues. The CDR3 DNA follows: TGCAGCGTGGGACAGGGAAACACCGGGGAGCTGTTTTTT. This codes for CSVGQGNTGELFF.

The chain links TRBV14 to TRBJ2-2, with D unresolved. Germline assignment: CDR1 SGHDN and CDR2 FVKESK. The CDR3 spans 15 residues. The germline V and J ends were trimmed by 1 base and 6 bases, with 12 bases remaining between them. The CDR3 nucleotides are TGTGCCAGCAGCCAAGTCTGGGGAAAGGCCGGGGAGCTGTTTTTT. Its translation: CASSQVWGKAGELFF.

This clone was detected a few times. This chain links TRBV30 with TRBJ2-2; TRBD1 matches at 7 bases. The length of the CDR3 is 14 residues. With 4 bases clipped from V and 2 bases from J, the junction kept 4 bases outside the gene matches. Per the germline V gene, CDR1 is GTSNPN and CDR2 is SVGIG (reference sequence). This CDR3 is CAWITGANTGELFF. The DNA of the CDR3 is TGTGCCTGGATCACAGGGGCCAACACCGGGGAGCTGTTTTTT.